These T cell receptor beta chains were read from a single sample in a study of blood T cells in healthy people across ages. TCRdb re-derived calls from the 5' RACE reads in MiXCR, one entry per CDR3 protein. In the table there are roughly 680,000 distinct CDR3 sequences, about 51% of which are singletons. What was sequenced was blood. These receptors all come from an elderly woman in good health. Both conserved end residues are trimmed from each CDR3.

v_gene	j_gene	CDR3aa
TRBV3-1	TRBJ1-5	ASSQVQDNQPQH
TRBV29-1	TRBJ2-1	SVAPTSNNEQF
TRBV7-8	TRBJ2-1	ASSLAGLAGVNEQF
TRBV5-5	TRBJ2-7	ASSPGQPTYEQY
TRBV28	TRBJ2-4	ASRFPGGEQY
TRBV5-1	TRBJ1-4	ASSLQGEVNEKLF
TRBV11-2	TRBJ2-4	ASSRDLGLAIQY
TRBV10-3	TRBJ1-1	AISEAVGGNTEAF
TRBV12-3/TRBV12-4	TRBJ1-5	ASSTDRGDQPQH
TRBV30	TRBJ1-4	AWSGGGTQEKLF
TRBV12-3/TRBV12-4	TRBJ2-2	ASTDRGNTGELF
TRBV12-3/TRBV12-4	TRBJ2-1	ASSVTGGLGNEQF
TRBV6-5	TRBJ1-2	ASSYSTRDRKRGGYGYT
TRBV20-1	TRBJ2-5	SARAGDQY
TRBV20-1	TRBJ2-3	SALGVDTQY
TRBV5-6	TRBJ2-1	TSSGTGGEQF
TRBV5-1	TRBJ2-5	ASSLEGGGSETQY
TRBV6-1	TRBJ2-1	ASSEAVRNEQF
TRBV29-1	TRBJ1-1	SVDGGGVNTEAF
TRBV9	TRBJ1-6	ASSPGQGKNSPLH
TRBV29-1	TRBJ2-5	SVEGQIQETQY
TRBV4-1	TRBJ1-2	ASSQDPGLNYGYT
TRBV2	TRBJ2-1	ANSKFSNEQF
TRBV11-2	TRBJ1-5	ASSLSTGSWNQPQH
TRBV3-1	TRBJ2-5	ASSHGQNIYNEQY
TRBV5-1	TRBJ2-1	ASSFGQGALRGLAQF